The entry that follows covers one T cell receptor (beta chain) sequence. Its matching antigen is unknown. With 4 bases removed from V and 10 bases from J, the gap between germline ends came to 16 bases. The CDR3 extends over 13 amino acids. Germline CDR1 reads MNHEY; CDR2 reads SVGAGI. The data originate from a study of Graves' ophthalmopathy and Graves' hyperthyroidism. Study-wide results and caveats: Blood repertoires reportedly contained most expanded thyroid clonotypes above 0.001 frequency. Both a 70.59% sensitivity and an approximately 77% specificity characterized the model's predictions of ophthalmopathy progression. Separation of ophthalmopathy from stable hyperthyroidism was achieved by a 13-signature model, at roughly 88% sensitivity and just over 80% specificity.

For repertoire sequencing, the TCR beta CDR3 regions were amplified from RNA transcripts. HTBI primers were used in a first-round RT-PCR, which preceded a second-round multiplex PCR. TCRdb recomputed calls from the multiplex PCR reads with MiXCR, one row per CDR3 protein. The repertoire holds about 400,000 distinct CDR3 sequences, with 15% as singletons. The study recruited hyperthyroidism patients aged 18 to 65 who were newly diagnosed, under 2 months' duration. The source of this sequence is a woman younger than 30 with stable Graves' hyperthyroidism. Input material: peripheral blood. This chain uses TRBV6-5 with TRBJ1-2, with D tentatively TRBD1 (6 bases). CDR3 residues: CASSFALGTPYTF. CDR3 DNA sequence: TGTGCCAGCAGTTTCGCGCTTGGGACACCCTACACCTTC.